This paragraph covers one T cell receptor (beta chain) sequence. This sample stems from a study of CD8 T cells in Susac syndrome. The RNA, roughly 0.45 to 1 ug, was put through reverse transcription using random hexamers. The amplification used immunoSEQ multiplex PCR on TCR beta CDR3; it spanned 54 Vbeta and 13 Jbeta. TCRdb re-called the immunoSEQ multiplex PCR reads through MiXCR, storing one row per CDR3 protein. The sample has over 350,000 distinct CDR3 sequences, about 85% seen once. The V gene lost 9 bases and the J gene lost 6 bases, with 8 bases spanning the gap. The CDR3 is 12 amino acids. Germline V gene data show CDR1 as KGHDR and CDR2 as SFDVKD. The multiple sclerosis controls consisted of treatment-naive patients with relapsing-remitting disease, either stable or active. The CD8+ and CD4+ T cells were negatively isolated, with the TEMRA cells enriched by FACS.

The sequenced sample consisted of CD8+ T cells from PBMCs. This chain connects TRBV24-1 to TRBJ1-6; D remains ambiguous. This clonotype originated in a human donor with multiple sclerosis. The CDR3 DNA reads TGTGCCACCGGCTCGGGTAATTCACCCCTCCACTTT. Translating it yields CATGSGNSPLHF.